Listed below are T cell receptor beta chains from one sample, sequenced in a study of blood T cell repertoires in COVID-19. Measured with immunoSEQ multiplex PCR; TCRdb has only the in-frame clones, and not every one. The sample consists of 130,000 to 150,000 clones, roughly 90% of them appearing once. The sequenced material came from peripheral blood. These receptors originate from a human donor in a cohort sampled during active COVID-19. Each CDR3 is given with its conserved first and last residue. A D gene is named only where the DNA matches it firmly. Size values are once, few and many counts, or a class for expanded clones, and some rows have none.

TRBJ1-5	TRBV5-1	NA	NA	CASSDGNQPQHF	TGCGCCAGCAGCGACGGGAATCAGCCCCAGCATTTT
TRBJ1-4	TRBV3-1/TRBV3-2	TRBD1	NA	CASSLDRGNEKLFF	TGTGCCAGCAGCCTGGACAGGGGGAATGAAAAACTGTTTTTT
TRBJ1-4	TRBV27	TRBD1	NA	CASSLSGQGRAREKLFF	TGTGCCAGCAGTTTATCGGGACAGGGCAGGGCACGGGAAAAACTGTTTTTT
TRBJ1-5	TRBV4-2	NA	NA	CASSQAQPGDQPQHF	TGTGCCAGCAGCCAAGCCCAACCGGGGGACCAGCCCCAGCATTTT
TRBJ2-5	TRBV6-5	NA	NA	CASSSLAQRTQYF	TGTGCCAGCAGTTCACTAGCCCAGAGGACCCAGTACTTC
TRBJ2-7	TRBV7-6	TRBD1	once	CASSPGQAFVSYEQYF	TGTGCCAGCAGCCCCGGACAGGCGTTCGTCTCCTACGAGCAGTACTTC
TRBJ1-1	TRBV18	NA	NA	CASSPSRAEAFF	TGTGCCAGCTCACCAAGTCGAGCTGAAGCTTTCTTT
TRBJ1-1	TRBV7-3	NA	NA	CASSLIGRNTEAFF	TGTGCCAGCAGCTTAATTGGCAGGAACACTGAAGCTTTCTTT
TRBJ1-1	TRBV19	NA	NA	CASSPLRRNTEAFF	TGTGCCAGTAGTCCGCTTCGGAGGAACACTGAAGCTTTCTTT
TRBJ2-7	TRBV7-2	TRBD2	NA	CASSLAPSGRTSPYEQYF	TGTGCCAGCAGCTTAGCCCCTAGCGGGAGAACGTCCCCCTACGAGCAGTACTTC
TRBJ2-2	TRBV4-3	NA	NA	CASSQDLSAGDTGELFF	TGCGCCAGCAGCCAAGACCTTTCGGCAGGGGACACCGGGGAGCTGTTTTTT
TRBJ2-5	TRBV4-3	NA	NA	CASSQGQGPQETQYF	TGCGCCAGCAGCCAAGGCCAGGGTCCCCAAGAGACCCAGTACTTC
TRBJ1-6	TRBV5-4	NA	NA	CASSLDSTNSPLHF	TGTGCCAGCAGCTTGGACAGCACAAATTCACCCCTCCACTTT
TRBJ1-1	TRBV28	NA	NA	CASRTQRRGNTEAFF	TGTGCCAGCAGAACCCAGAGGAGGGGGAACACTGAAGCTTTCTTT
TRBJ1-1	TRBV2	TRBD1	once	CASRGDRWAEAFF	TGTGCCAGCAGGGGGGACAGGTGGGCTGAAGCTTTCTTT
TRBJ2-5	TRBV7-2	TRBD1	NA	CASSFDRGQETQYF	TGTGCCAGCAGCTTCGACAGGGGACAGGAGACCCAGTACTTC
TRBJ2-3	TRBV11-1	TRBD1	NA	CASSDRTGGSDTQYF	TGTGCCAGCAGCGATAGGACAGGGGGCTCGGATACGCAGTATTTT
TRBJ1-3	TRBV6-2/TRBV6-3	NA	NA	CASSYVGQGNTIYF	TGTGCCAGCAGTTACGTAGGACAGGGAAACACCATATATTTT
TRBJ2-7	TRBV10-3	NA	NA	CAIASAQTGKSYEQYF	TGTGCCATCGCATCCGCCCAGACAGGAAAAAGCTACGAGCAGTACTTC
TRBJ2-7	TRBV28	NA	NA	CASIPGGVAEQYF	TGTGCCAGCATCCCGGGGGGCGTAGCCGAGCAGTACTTC
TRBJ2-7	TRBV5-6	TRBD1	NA	CASSSGTGLGYEQYF	TGTGCCAGCAGCTCCGGGACAGGGTTAGGATACGAGCAGTACTTC
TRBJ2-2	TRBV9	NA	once	CASRAGTATTGELFF	TGTGCCAGCAGGGCCGGGACTGCCACTACCGGGGAGCTGTTTTTT